The sequence of this TCR beta chain was determined in a study of blood T cell repertoires in COVID-19. Only in-frame clones appear in the TCRdb table, and some are missing; sequencing was by immunoSEQ multiplex PCR. The sample records 95,000 to 100,000 clones, approximately 81% being singletons. This receptor was obtained from an elderly woman with acute or convalescent COVID-19. Input material: peripheral blood.

In DNA form, the CDR3 reads TGTGCCAGCAGTTACGGGGGGACCCTGAGCTATGGCTACACCTTC. It encodes CASSYGGTLSYGYTF. The chain carries TRBV6-2 or TRBV6-3 and TRBJ1-2, with D perhaps TRBD1 (5 bases). CDR3 length equals 15 residues. The germline V gene encodes CDR1 MNHEY and CDR2 SVGEGT. V was trimmed by 2 bases and J by 4 bases, leaving 14 bases between them.